This T cell receptor beta chain came from a study of blood T cell repertoires in COVID-19. Study summary: PBMCs, B-cell-depleted T cells, or T cells provided the cDNA or gDNA that made up the material.

In terms of age and location, participants ranged from roughly 18 to 95 years and lived in roughly 22 US areas. Participants were placed into cohorts based on the clinical history they reported. Cohort 3 donors were reported recovered after two negative PCRs, clearance, or symptom resolution. Germline V gene sequence: CDR1 MDHEN, CDR2 SYDVKM. Trimming removed 5 bases at V and 8 bases at J, with 12 bases between. This CDR3 has 12 residues. TCRdb's table, derived via immunoSEQ multiplex PCR, lists solely in-frame clones and lacks some. The data hold about 100,000 clones, with approximately 86% observed a single time.

V is TRBV28 and J is TRBJ1-2; unclear D gene. This sequence originates from a woman in her 50s who had recovered from COVID-19. Source material: PBMCs or T cells enriched from blood (not recorded which). For the CDR3, the DNA is TGTGCCAGCAGTCGGGCGGGTCGGGGCTACACCTTC. This encodes CASSRAGRGYTF.